The clone carrying this T cell receptor beta chain was detected ten times or more. Alongside a J-beta primer mix, a sample-barcoded 5' primer served in a second PCR lasting about 7 to 11 cycles. TCRdb analysed the 5' RACE reads with MiXCR anew, one entry per CDR3 protein. The sample holds around 900,000 distinct CDR3 sequences; about 53% are singletons and the top ten take 20% to 25%. These data come from a study of blood T cells in healthy people across ages. This CDR3 contains 14 residues. Unmatched junction bases numbered 7, after V lost 4 bases and J lost 2 bases. Germline V lookup: CDR1 SQVTM, CDR2 ANQGSEA.

Sequenced sample: blood. This clonotype was sampled from an older woman in good health. The rearrangement joins TRBV29-1 to TRBJ2-7; 8 bases align to TRBD1. DNA of the CDR3: TGCAGCGTTGGGAGGGACAGGAGACCCTACGAGCAGTACTTC. Residues: CSVGRDRRPYEQYF.